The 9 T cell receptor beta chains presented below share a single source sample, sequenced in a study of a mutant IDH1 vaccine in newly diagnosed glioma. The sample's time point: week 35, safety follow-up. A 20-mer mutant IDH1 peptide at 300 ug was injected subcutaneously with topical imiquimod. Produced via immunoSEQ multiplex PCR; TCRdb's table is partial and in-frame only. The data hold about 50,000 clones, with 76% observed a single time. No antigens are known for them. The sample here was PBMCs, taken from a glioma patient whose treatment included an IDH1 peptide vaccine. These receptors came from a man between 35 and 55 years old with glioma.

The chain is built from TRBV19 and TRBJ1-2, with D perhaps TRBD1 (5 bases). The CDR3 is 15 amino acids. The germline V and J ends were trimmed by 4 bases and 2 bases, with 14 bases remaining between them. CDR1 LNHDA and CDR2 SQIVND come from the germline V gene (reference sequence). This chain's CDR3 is CASSTVTGGNYGYTF. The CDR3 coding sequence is TGTGCCAGTAGTACCGTCACAGGAGGGAACTATGGCTACACCTTC.

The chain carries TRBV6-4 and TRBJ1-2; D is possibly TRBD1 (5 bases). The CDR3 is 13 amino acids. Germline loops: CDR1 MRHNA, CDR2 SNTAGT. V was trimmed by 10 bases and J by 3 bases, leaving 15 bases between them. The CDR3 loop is CANPIQVYYGYTF. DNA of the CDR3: TGTGCCAACCCTATACAGGTCTACTATGGCTACACCTTC.

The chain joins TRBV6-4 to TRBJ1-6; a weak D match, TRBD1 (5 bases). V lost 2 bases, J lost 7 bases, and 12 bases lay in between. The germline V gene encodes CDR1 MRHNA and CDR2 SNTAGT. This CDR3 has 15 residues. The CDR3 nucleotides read TGTGCCAGCAGTGACGGGGGGACCGCCAATTCACCCCTCCACTTT. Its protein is CASSDGGTANSPLHF.

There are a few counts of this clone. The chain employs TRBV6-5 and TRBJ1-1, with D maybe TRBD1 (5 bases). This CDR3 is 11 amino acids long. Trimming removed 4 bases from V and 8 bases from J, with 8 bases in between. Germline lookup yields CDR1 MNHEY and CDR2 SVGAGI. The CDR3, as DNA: TGTGCCAGCAGTTTCGACAGAGAAGCTTTCTTT. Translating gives CASSFDREAFF.

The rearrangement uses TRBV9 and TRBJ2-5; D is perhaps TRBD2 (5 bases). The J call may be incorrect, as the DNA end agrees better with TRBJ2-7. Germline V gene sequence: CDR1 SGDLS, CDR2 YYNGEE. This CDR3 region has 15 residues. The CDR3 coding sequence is TGTGCCAGCAGCGTTTGGGGAGTAGGAACCTACGAGCAGTACTTC. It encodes CASSVWGVGTYEQYF.

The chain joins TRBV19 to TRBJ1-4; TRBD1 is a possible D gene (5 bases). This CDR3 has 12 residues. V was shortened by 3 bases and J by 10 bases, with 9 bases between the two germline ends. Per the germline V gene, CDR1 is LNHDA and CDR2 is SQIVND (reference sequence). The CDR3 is CASSIPGTKLFF. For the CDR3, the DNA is TGTGCCAGTAGTATCCCCGGGACAAAACTGTTTTTT.

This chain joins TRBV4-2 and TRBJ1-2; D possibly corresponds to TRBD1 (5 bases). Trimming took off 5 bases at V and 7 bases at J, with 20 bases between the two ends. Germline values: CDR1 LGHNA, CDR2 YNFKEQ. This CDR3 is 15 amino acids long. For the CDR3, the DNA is TGTGCCAGCAGCTTGTTCTGGCAGGGAGAACGTGGCTACACCTTC. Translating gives CASSLFWQGERGYTF.

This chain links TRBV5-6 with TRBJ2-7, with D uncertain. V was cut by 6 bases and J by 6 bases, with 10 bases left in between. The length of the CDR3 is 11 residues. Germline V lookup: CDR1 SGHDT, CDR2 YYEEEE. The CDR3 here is CASMGQSEQYF. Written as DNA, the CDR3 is TGTGCCAGCATGGGTCAAAGCGAGCAGTACTTC.

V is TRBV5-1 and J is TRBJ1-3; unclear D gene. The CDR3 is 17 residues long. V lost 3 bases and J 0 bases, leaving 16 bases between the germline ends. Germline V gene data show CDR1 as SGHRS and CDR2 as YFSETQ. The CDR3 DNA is TGCGCCAGCAGCTCCAGGACTGCCGAAGTCTCTGGAAACACCATATATTTT. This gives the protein CASSSRTAEVSGNTIYF.